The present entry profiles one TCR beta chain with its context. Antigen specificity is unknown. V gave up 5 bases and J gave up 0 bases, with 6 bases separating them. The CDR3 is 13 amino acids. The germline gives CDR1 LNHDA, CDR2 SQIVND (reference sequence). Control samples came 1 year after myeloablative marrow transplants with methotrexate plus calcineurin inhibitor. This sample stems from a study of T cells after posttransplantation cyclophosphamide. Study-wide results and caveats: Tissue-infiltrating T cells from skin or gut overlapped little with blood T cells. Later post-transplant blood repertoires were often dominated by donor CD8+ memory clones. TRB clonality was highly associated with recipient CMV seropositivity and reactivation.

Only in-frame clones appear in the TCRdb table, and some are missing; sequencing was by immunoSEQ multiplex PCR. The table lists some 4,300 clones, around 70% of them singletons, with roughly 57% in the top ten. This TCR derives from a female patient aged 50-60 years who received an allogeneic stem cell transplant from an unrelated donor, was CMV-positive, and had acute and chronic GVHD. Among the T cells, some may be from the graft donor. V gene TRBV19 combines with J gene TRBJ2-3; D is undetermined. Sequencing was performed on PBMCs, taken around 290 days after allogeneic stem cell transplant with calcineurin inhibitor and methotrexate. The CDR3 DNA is TGTGCCAGTAGTCGTCCTAGCACAGATACGCAGTATTTT. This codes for CASSRPSTDTQYF.